Listed here are 4 T cell receptor beta chains from one sample, sequenced in a study of regulatory T cells in long-lasting Graves disease. The time point: newly diagnosed GD, antithyroid drugs for less than 3 months. With RNA extracted from PBMCs as input, the TCR library was made. Assembly of TCR beta libraries relied on iRepertoire HTBI primers together with Arm-PCR of CDR3 regions. TCRdb reprocessed the multiplex PCR reads with MiXCR, giving one entry per CDR3 protein. The table has around 330,000 distinct CDR3 sequences, 18% seen once. The sample consisted of peripheral blood mononuclear cells (PBMCs), taken at new diagnosis, from a patient treated with antithyroid drugs. These receptors were taken from a female donor with Graves disease.

This clonotype was counted at least ten times. This sequence joins TRBV2 and TRBJ2-7; 7 bases line up with TRBD2. The CDR3 is 14 amino acids. From germline, CDR1 is SNHLY and CDR2 FYNNEI. V lost 5 bases and J lost 3; bases outside the gene matches: 7. The CDR3 here is CASSRLAADYEQYF. The CDR3 coding sequence is TGTGCCAGCAGTCGCCTAGCGGCAGACTACGAGCAGTACTTC.

The V call is TRBV6-9, the J call TRBJ2-3; 9 nucleotides line up with TRBD1. V gave up 3 bases and J gave up 9 bases; unmatched junction bases: 16. The CDR3 has 17 residues. The V gene's germline CDR1 is MNHGY and CDR2 SVAAGI. The CDR3 protein is CASSYLRGQGLRGTQYF. In DNA, the CDR3 is TGTGCCAGCAGTTACCTACGCGGACAGGGGCTGCGGGGGACGCAGTATTTT.

The chain employs TRBV5-1 and TRBJ1-1; 7 bases are shared with TRBD1. V lost 4 bases and J lost 9; bases outside the gene matches: 6. This CDR3 is built from 12 residues. CDR1 and CDR2 from the germline V gene are SGHRS and YFSETQ. The CDR3 reads CASSLGTEKAFF. The CDR3 nucleotides read TGCGCCAGCAGCCTTGGGACAGAGAAAGCTTTCTTT.

This clonotype came up many times. CDR3 DNA: TGTGCCAGCAGTTACCGTACGGGACAGGGGTCTTATCCAGATACGCAGTATTTT. Amino acids: CASSYRTGQGSYPDTQYF. V gene TRBV6-9 combines with J gene TRBJ2-3; 10 bases map to TRBD1. CDR3 length equals 18 residues. The junction had 13 bases not matched to a gene; V was cut back by 3 bases and J by 4 bases. Germline V gives CDR1 MNHGY, CDR2 SVAAGI.